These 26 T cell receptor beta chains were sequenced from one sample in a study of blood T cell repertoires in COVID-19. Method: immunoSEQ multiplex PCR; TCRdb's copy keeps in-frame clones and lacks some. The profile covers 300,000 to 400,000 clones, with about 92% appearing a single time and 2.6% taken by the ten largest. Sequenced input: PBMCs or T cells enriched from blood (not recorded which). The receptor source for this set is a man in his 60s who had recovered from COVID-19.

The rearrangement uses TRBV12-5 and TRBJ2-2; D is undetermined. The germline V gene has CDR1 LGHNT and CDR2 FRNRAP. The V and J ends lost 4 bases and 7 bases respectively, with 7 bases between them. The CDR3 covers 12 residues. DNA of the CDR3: TGTGCTAGTGGTTCAGGAATCGGGGAGCTGTTTTTT. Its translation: CASGSGIGELFF.

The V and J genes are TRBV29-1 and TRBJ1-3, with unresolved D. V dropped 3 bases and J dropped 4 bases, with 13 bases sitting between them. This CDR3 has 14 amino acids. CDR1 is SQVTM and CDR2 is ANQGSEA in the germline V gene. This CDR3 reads CSVETGSVGNTIYF. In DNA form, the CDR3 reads TGCAGCGTTGAGACCGGCAGCGTAGGAAACACCATATATTTT.

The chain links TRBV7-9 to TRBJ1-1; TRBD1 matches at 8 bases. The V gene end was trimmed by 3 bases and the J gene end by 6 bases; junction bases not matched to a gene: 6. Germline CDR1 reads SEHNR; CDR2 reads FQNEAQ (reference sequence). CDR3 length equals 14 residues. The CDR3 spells CASSFTGGSAEAFF. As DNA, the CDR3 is TGTGCCAGCAGCTTTACAGGGGGGAGCGCTGAAGCTTTCTTT.

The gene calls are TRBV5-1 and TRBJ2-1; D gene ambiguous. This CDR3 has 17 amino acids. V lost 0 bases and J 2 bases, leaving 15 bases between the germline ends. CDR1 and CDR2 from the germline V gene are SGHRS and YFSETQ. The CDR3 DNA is TGCGCCAGCAGCTTGGCCCAAACTACGATTACCTACAATGAGCAGTTCTTC. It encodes CASSLAQTTITYNEQFF.

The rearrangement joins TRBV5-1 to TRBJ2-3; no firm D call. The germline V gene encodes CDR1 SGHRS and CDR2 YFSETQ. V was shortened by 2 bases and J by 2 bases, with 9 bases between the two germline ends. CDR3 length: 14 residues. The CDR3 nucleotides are TGCGCCAGCAGCTTTTACAGCCACACAGATACGCAGTATTTT. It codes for CASSFYSHTDTQYF. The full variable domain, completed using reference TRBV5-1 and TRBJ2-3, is KAGVTQTPRYLIKTRGQQVTLSCSPISGHRSVSWYQQTPGQGLQFLFEYFSETQRNKGNFPGRFSGRQFSNSRSEMNVSTLELGDSALYLCASSFYSHTDTQYFGPGTRLTVL.

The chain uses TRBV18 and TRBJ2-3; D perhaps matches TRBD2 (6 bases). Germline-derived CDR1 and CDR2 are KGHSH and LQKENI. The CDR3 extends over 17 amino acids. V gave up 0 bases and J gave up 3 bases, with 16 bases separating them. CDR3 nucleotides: TGTGCCAGCTCACCACCTACTAGCATACCGGGAACAGATACGCAGTATTTT. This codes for CASSPPTSIPGTDTQYF.

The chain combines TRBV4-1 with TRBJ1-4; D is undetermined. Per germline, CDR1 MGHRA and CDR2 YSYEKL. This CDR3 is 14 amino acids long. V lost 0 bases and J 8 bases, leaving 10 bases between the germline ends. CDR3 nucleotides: TGCGCCAGCAGCCAAGAATCGGCGGAAGAAAAACTGTTTTTT. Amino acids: CASSQESAEEKLFF.

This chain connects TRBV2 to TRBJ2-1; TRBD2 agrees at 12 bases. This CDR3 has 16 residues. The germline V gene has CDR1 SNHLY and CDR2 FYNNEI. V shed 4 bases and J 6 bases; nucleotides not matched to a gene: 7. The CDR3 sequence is CASSAATSGGTNEQFF. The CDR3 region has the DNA TGTGCCAGCAGTGCCGCGACTAGCGGGGGTACCAATGAGCAGTTCTTC.

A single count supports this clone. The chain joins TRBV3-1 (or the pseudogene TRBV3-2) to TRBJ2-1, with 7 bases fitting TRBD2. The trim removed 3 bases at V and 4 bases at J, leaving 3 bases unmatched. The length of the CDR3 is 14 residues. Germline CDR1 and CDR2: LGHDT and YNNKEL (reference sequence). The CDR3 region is CASSHGGSYNEQFF. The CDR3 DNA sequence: TGTGCCAGCAGCCATGGCGGGAGTTACAATGAGCAGTTCTTC.

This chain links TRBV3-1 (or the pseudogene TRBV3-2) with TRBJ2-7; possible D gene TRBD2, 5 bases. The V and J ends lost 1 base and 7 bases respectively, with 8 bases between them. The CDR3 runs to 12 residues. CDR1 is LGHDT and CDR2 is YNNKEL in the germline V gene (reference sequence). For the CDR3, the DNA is TGTGCCAGCAGCCAAGTTCGCGGGGAGCAGTACTTC. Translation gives CASSQVRGEQYF.

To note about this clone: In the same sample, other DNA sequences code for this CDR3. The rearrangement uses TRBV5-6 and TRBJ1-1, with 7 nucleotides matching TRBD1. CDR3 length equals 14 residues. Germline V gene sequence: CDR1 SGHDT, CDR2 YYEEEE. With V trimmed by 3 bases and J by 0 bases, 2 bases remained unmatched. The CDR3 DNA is TGTGCCAGCAGCTCCGACAGGGTGAACACTGAAGCTTTCTTT. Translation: CASSSDRVNTEAFF.

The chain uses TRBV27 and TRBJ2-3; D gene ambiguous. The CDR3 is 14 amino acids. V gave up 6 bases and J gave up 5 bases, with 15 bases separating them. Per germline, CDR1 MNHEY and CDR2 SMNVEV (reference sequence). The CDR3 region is CASSPLREIDTQYF. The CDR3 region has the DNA TGTGCCAGCAGCCCACTCCGCGAGATAGATACGCAGTATTTT.

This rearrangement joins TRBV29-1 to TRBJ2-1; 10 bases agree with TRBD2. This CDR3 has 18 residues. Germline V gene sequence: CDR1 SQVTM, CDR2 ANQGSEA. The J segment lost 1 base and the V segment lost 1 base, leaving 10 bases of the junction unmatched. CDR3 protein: CSVEGRLAGDGSYNEQFF. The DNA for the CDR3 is TGCAGCGTTGAAGGCCGGCTAGCGGGAGATGGTTCCTACAATGAGCAGTTCTTC.

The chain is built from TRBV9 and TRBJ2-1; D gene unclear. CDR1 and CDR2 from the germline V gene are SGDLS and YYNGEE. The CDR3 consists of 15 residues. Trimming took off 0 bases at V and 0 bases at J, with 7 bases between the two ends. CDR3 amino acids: CASSVAPSSYNEQFF. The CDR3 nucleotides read TGTGCCAGCAGCGTAGCCCCCAGCTCCTACAATGAGCAGTTCTTC.

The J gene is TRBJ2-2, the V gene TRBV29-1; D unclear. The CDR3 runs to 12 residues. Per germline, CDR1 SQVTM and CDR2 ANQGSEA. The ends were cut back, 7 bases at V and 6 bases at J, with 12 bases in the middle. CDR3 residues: CSAVLNPGELFF. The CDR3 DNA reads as TGCAGCGCCGTCCTAAATCCCGGGGAGCTGTTTTTT.

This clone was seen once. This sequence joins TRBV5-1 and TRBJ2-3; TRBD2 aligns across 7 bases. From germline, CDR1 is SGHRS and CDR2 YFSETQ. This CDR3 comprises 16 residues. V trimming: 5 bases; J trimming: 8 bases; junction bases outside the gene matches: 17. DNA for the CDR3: TGCGCCAGCAGGCCGAGCCAGGACAAGTCGGGGGGTACGCAGTATTTT. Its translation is CASRPSQDKSGGTQYF.

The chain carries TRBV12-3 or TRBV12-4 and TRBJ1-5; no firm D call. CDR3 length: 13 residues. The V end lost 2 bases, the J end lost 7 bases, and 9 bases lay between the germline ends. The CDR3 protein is CASSLQAGQPQHF. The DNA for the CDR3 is TGTGCCAGCAGTTTACAGGCGGGGCAGCCCCAGCATTTT.

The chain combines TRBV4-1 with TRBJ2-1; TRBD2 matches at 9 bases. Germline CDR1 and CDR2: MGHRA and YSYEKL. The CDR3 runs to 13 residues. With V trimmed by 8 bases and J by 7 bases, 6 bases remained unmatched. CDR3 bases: TGCGCCAGCGGCGGGGGGGCCGGGAATGAGCAGTTCTTC. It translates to CASGGGAGNEQFF.

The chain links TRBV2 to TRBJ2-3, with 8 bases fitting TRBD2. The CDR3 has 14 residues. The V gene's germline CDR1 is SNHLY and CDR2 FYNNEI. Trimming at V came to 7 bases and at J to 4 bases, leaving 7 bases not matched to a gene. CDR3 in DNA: TGTGCCAGCAAACGGGAGGGCCGCCCAGATACGCAGTATTTT. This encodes CASKREGRPDTQYF.

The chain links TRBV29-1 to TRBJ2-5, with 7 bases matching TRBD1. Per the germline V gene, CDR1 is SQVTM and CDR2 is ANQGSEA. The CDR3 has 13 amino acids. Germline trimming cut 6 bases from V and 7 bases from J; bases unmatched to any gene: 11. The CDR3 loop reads CSVLDRVVWTQYF. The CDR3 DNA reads TGCAGCGTACTTGACAGGGTGGTGTGGACCCAGTACTTC.

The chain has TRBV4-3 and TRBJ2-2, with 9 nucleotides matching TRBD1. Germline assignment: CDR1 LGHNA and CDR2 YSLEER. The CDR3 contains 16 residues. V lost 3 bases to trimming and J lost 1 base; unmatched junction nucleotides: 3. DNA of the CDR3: TGCGCCAGCAGCCAGGGGACAGGGATGAACACCGGGGAGCTGTTTTTT. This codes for CASSQGTGMNTGELFF.

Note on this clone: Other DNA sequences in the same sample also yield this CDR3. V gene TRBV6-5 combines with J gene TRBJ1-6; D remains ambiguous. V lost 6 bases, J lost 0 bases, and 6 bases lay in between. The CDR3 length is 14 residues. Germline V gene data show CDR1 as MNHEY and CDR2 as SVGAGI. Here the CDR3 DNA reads TGTGCCAGCAGGGGGAGCTCCTATAATTCACCCCTCCACTTT. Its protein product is CASRGSSYNSPLHF.

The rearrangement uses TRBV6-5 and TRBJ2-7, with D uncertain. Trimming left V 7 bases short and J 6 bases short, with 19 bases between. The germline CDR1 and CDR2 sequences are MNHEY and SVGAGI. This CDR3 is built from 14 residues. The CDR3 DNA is TGTGCCAGCACTCCGACATACTCCCAGGCCGAGCAGTACTTC. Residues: CASTPTYSQAEQYF.

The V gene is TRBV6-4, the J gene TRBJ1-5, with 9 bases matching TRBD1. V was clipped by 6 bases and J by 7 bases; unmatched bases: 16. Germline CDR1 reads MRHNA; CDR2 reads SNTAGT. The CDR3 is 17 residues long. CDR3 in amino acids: CASSSRDREASGQPQHF. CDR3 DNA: TGTGCCAGCAGCTCCCGGGACAGGGAAGCGAGCGGACAGCCCCAGCATTTT.

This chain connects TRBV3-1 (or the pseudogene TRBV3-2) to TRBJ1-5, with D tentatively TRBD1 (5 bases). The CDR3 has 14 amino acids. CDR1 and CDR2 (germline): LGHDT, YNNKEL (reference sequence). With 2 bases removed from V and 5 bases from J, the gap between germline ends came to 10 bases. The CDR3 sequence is CASSQYEGDQPQHF. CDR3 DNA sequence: TGTGCCAGCAGCCAATATGAAGGGGATCAGCCCCAGCATTTT.

Here the CDR3 DNA reads TGTGCCAGCAGCTTAGTTCCTAGCGGGACACTATACGAGCAGTACTTC. Protein: CASSLVPSGTLYEQYF. This sequence joins TRBV7-8 and TRBJ2-7; 9 nucleotides match TRBD2. Looked up from germline, CDR1 is SGHVS and CDR2 is FQNEAQ. V lost 1 base to trimming and J lost 4 bases; unmatched junction nucleotides: 8. The CDR3 length is 16 residues. The full variable domain, with the rest looked up from reference TRBV7-8 and TRBJ2-7, is GAGVSQSPRYKVAKRGQDVALRCDPISGHVSLFWYQQALGQGPEFLTYFQNEAQLDKSGLPSDRFFAERPEGSVSTLKIQRTQQEDSAVYLCASSLVPSGTLYEQYFGPGTRLTVT.